The rows below give T cell receptor beta chains drawn from one sample of a study of PD-1 blockade in classical Hodgkin lymphoma. Clones were read by immunoSEQ multiplex PCR, and TCRdb kept only the in-frame ones, dropping some. This table holds about 63,000 clones, around nine tenths found once. Sequencing used peripheral blood mononuclear cells (PBMCs), obtained before the second cycle of nivolumab. Receptor source: a human donor with classical Hodgkin lymphoma. CDR3s include the opening cysteine and the closing phenylalanine or tryptophan. The D gene is left open where the match is weak.

j_call: TRBJ2-7
d_call: -
v_call: TRBV5-6
cdr3_nt: TGTGCCAGCAGCTTGGCGCTCCGGGTACGCGAGCAGTACTTC
cdr3_aa: CASSLALRVREQYF

j_call: TRBJ1-2
d_call: -
v_call: TRBV7-9
cdr3_nt: TGTGCCAGCAGCCTCCTCGGGGGAGATCGCTACACCTTC
cdr3_aa: CASSLLGGDRYTF

j_call: TRBJ1-3
d_call: -
v_call: TRBV10-3
cdr3_nt: TGTGCCATCATAGACAGACTCTACTCTGGAAACACCATATATTTT
cdr3_aa: CAIIDRLYSGNTIYF

j_call: TRBJ2-7
d_call: TRBD2
v_call: TRBV6-5
cdr3_nt: TGTGCCAGCAGTTCCTCCGGACTAGGCTACTACGAGCAGTACTTC
cdr3_aa: CASSSSGLGYYEQYF

j_call: TRBJ2-5
d_call: TRBD1
v_call: TRBV27
cdr3_nt: TGTGCCAGCAGTTTATCCCGGACAGGGGCTTTAGTAGAGACCCAGTACTTC
cdr3_aa: CASSLSRTGALVETQYF

j_call: TRBJ1-2
d_call: TRBD1
v_call: TRBV29-1
cdr3_nt: TGCAGCGTTAGGGACAGTAACTATGGCTACACCTTC
cdr3_aa: CSVRDSNYGYTF

j_call: TRBJ2-3
d_call: TRBD2
v_call: TRBV6-1
cdr3_nt: TGTGCCAGCAGTGGGGGGAGGAGCGGGGGGACCTCCACAGATACGCAGTATTTT
cdr3_aa: CASSGGRSGGTSTDTQYF

j_call: TRBJ1-2
d_call: -
v_call: TRBV6-6
cdr3_nt: TGTGCCAGCAGTCAGCCCGGCAGGGACTATGGCTACACCTTC
cdr3_aa: CASSQPGRDYGYTF

j_call: TRBJ2-7
d_call: -
v_call: TRBV10-1
cdr3_nt: TGCGCCAGTCCTCGGGAATCTCACGAGCAGTACTTC
cdr3_aa: CASPRESHEQYF

j_call: TRBJ2-1
d_call: TRBD1
v_call: TRBV7-9
cdr3_nt: TGTGCCAGCAGACGACAGGGCCCCTGGAATGAGCAGTTCTTC
cdr3_aa: CASRRQGPWNEQFF

j_call: TRBJ1-3
d_call: -
v_call: TRBV27
cdr3_nt: TGTGCCAGCAGTCCCATGTCAGGAAACACCATATATTTT
cdr3_aa: CASSPMSGNTIYF

j_call: TRBJ2-1
d_call: TRBD1
v_call: TRBV30
cdr3_nt: TGTGCCTGGGACAGGGGCTCAAGCGATGAGCAGTTCTTC
cdr3_aa: CAWDRGSSDEQFF

j_call: TRBJ2-7
d_call: -
v_call: TRBV5-1
cdr3_nt: TGCGCCAGCAGCGTCGGACGGGGAGTGGTCTACGAGCAGTACTTC
cdr3_aa: CASSVGRGVVYEQYF

j_call: TRBJ1-3
d_call: -
v_call: TRBV12-5
cdr3_nt: TGTGCTAGTGGTTTGGTACGGATCAACTCTGGAAACACCATATATTTT
cdr3_aa: CASGLVRINSGNTIYF

j_call: TRBJ2-5
d_call: -
v_call: TRBV6-5
cdr3_nt: TGTGCCAGCAGTTACCCAGAAAGGCCAGAGACCCAGTACTTC
cdr3_aa: CASSYPERPETQYF

j_call: TRBJ1-6
d_call: -
v_call: TRBV21-1
cdr3_nt: TGTGCCAGCTGCGGGACAGGTCGATTTAGGCTCCCCTGTGAGTCACCCCTCCACTTT
cdr3_aa: CASCGTGRFRLPCESPLHF

j_call: TRBJ1-4
d_call: -
v_call: TRBV27
cdr3_nt: TGTGCCAGCAGTCCCCGGACAGTTCGGAATGAAAAACTGTTTTTT
cdr3_aa: CASSPRTVRNEKLFF

j_call: TRBJ1-6
d_call: TRBD1
v_call: TRBV19
cdr3_nt: TGTGCCAGTAGTACCCGCGGACAGGGTTGCCACTTT
cdr3_aa: CASSTRGQGCHF

j_call: TRBJ2-7
d_call: TRBD2
v_call: TRBV6-5
cdr3_nt: TGTGCCAGCAGTTCTCGGGAGACTAGCTTCCTCTACGAGCAGTACTTC
cdr3_aa: CASSSRETSFLYEQYF

j_call: TRBJ1-5
d_call: -
v_call: TRBV4-1
cdr3_nt: TGCGCCAGCAGCCAAGCCCAAGTGAGCAATCAGCCCCAGCATTTT
cdr3_aa: CASSQAQVSNQPQHF

j_call: TRBJ2-5
d_call: TRBD2
v_call: TRBV30
cdr3_nt: TGTGCCTGGAGTCCTCATAGCGGGGGGCCCCTTGAGACCCAGTACTTC
cdr3_aa: CAWSPHSGGPLETQYF